This TCR beta chain was recovered during a study of blood T cell repertoires in acute mononucleosis (dated by TCRdb to 2020 to 2021). Regarding the research as a whole: To capture the memory response, convalescent samples were obtained between 5 and 8 months after the acute presentation. The mean EBV load in blood was approximately 4 log10 genome copies per million B cells during acute infection, compared with over 2 at convalescence.

The paper as a whole reports these results and caveats: For BRLF1 (YVL-BR), TCRalpha CDR3 motifs played a dominant role and TCRbeta a minimal role in TCR repertoire selection. Only a few donors were included in the cohort, so group averages were based on very few individuals. Just about 9% of the unique acute clonotypes remained in convalescence, but these persisting clonotypes accounted for most of the response, and new, diverse de novo clonotypes seemingly replaced the other acute clonotypes. Low acute-to-convalescent clonotype overlap might partly reflect sampling error, because only a fraction of each donor's blood was analyzed.

Total RNA from at least 9,000 sorted tetramer+ CD8 T cells was reverse transcribed into cDNA for TCR profiling. PCR with primers that anneal to V and J regions amplified CDR3 regions and added unique molecular identifiers to track templates. The immunoSEQ platform, including its sequencing and error-correction standards, was used to profile TCRalpha and TCRbeta chains. Per the source publication's procedure: Clonal copy numbers were corrected for sequencing and PCR errors, and CDR3s were defined according to IMGT conventions. Analysis was restricted to productive rearrangements and performed with immunoSEQ Analyzer versions 2.0 and 3.0, while gene-pairing frequencies underwent further processing in Microsoft Excel. Circos plots were used to visualize V-J pairings, and MEME together with a custom motifSearch program was used to find CDR3 motifs. The probability of generation of TCR sequences was calculated using the OLGA algorithm. Clonotypes seen at both visits were designated persistent, clonotypes seen only acutely were designated nonpersistent, and clonotypes seen only at convalescence were designated de novo. Any amino acid clonotype used by more than one donor was defined as a public TCR. TCRdb retrieved this table from immuneACCESS and kept in-frame rearrangements only. Not all clones are present; in checked studies, unresolved V genes account for under half, and no reason is known for the remainder. From that table come the V and J calls and clone size; the DNA was used to work out D and trimming. The sample table lists 900 or so clones, about 30% of them with a count of one. Around 60% of the sample comes from the top ten.

Per the publication, the time point label means: convalescence about 6 months (5-8 months) after acute presentation (visit 7). CD8 T cell responses to two immunodominant EBV epitopes, BRLF1 109 (YVL-BR) and BMLF1 280 (GLC-BM), were tracked in the study over primary infection. Primary EBV infection was indicated by a positive serum heterophile antibody test and EBV viral capsid antigen-specific IgM. As a first step, magnetic positive selection (MACS) was used to enrich total CD8 T cells from the PBMCs. Live CD3+ CD8+ tetramer+ cells were sorted on a FACSAria III to over 90% purity. A PE-conjugated tetramer loaded with the BRLF1 109-117 peptide was used to sort the cells. TCR repertoires of EBV epitope-specific CD8 T cells were deep-sequenced directly ex vivo after tetramer sorting, at acute infection and at convalescence. The donors were three individuals between about 18 and 29 years old who had clinical acute infectious mononucleosis along with laboratory evidence of primary EBV infection. Heparinized peripheral blood was drawn at clinical presentation with mononucleosis symptoms and again about 6 months later. PBMCs were isolated by Ficoll-Paque density gradient centrifugation.

This clone was found once. Base qualities are not at hand, and no much larger clone is one base apart. On its own, one read is weak support. The germline V gene (reference sequence) gives CDR1 as MNHEY and CDR2 as SMNVEV. V gives up 6 bases and J gives up 9 bases, and the segment between their germline ends measures 27 bases. The CDR3 spans 17 residues, from the cysteine through the phenylalanine. The read is trimmed to its CDR3 DNA, 51 bases read in frame from base 1. The chain was built from TRBV27 and TRBJ2-1; the D gene is unclear. This sequence was found in a man aged 18-30 years with infectious mononucleosis caused by EBV. This material consisted of EBV YVL epitope tetramer+ CD8+ T cells sorted from PBMCs, taken during convalescence from infectious mononucleosis. The cell subset or site label on this specimen signifies: CD8 T cells binding a tetramer with EBV BRLF1 109-117 peptide (YVL-BR). In nucleotides, the sequence is TGTGCCAGCAGCCAGTCATTAACAGCATTGAGTGGTGGTGAGCAGTTCTTC. This yields the protein CASSQSLTALSGGEQFF.